This T cell receptor beta chain was retrieved from a study of OX40 agonist ivuxolimab in advanced cancers. The study, taken as a whole, reports: Clones of CD4+ and CD8+ blood T cells grew by week 6 at doses of 0.1 to 3.0 mg/kg.

Concerning this clone: As yet, its antigen is unknown.

Profiling relied on immunoSEQ multiplex PCR, and the TCRdb table lists in-frame clones only, not all of them. This sample has roughly 68,000 clones, with around 89% found just once. Germline V gene sequence: CDR1 MNHEY, CDR2 SMNVEV (reference sequence). V lost 2 bases and J lost 3, with 8 bases in between. CDR3 length: 13 amino acids. The sequencing here drew on CD4+ or CD8+ T cells sorted from blood, taken in a trial of the OX40 agonist ivuxolimab. The J gene is TRBJ2-7, the V gene TRBV27, with D uncertain. This clonotype originated in an adult with an advanced solid tumor such as melanoma, head and neck, liver or kidney cancer. CDR3 nucleotides: TGTGCCAGCAGTTTAAGTCAGAACTACGAGCAGTACTTC. Protein: CASSLSQNYEQYF.